These 14 T cell receptor beta chains share one sample of origin, sequenced in a study of blood T cell repertoires in COVID-19. Profiling relied on immunoSEQ multiplex PCR, and the TCRdb table lists in-frame clones only, not all of them. The sample holds 250,000 or so clones, more than 85% seen once. Sequencing was carried out using peripheral blood. The receptors derive from a woman aged 55-69 years with COVID-19, enrolled during active disease.

The V gene is TRBV5-1, the J gene TRBJ2-1; D remains unclear. The CDR3 runs to 11 residues. With 4 bases removed from V and 9 bases from J, the gap between germline ends came to 8 bases. Germline V lookup: CDR1 SGHRS, CDR2 YFSETQ. Here the CDR3 DNA reads TGCGCCAGCAGCATCCAGGTTGAGCAGTTCTTC. Translating gives CASSIQVEQFF.

This clone showed up just a few times. The rearrangement joins TRBV11-2 to TRBJ2-7; TRBD1 matches at 12 bases. The CDR3 is made up of 14 amino acids. From germline, CDR1 is SGHAT and CDR2 FQNNGV. Trimming removed 5 bases from V and 5 bases from J; junction bases left unmatched: 4. The CDR3 reads CASSPGTGGHEQYF. CDR3 DNA sequence: TGTGCCAGCAGCCCGGGGACAGGGGGCCACGAGCAGTACTTC.

The table lists this clone with a count of one. V is TRBV14 and J is TRBJ1-6, with 8 bases matching TRBD1. Germline V lookup: CDR1 SGHDN, CDR2 FVKESK. After removal of 4 bases from V and 8 bases from J, the junction contained 4 bases not matched to a gene. The CDR3 has 14 residues. In DNA, the CDR3 is TGTGCCAGCAGCCCTCGGACAGGGTATTCACCCCTCCACTTT. The encoded protein is CASSPRTGYSPLHF.

This clone was seen a single time. The chain is built from TRBV5-1 and TRBJ2-7; TRBD2 agrees at 8 bases. The length of the CDR3 is 15 residues. The V segment lost 4 bases and the J segment 3 bases; nucleotides outside the gene matches: 9. Germline-derived CDR1 and CDR2 are SGHRS and YFSETQ. The CDR3 reads CASSPLSGSSYEQYF. In nucleotides, the CDR3 is TGCGCCAGCAGCCCTTTGAGCGGGAGTAGCTACGAGCAGTACTTC.

V and J are TRBV20-1 and TRBJ1-1; TRBD1 is a possible D gene (6 bases). The germline CDR1 and CDR2 sequences are DFQATT and SNEGSKA (reference sequence). With 3 bases removed from V and 0 bases from J, the gap between germline ends came to 8 bases. CDR3 size: 13 residues. CDR3 nucleotide sequence: TGCAGTGCTAGTGGACAGCTGAACACTGAAGCTTTCTTT. Translating it yields CSASGQLNTEAFF.

On this clone itself: Within the sample, other DNA sequences also encode this same CDR3. The chain combines TRBV6-5 with TRBJ1-2, with no clear D. This CDR3 has 13 amino acids. Germline V gene sequence: CDR1 MNHEY, CDR2 SVGAGI. V was shortened by 6 bases and J by 2 bases, with 10 bases between the two germline ends. The CDR3 nucleotides are TGTGCCAGCAGCCCAGGCAAGAACTATGGCTACACCTTC. Its translation is CASSPGKNYGYTF.

The chain links TRBV2 to TRBJ2-2; the match to TRBD1 covers 12 bases. CDR1 and CDR2 (germline): SNHLY, FYNNEI. The CDR3 spans 16 residues. V lost 3 bases and J lost 5; bases outside the gene matches: 4. The CDR3 sequence is CASSDPGQGATGELFF. CDR3 coding DNA: TGTGCCAGCAGTGACCCGGGACAGGGGGCGACCGGGGAGCTGTTTTTT.

The chain recombines TRBV3-1 (or the pseudogene TRBV3-2) with TRBJ2-7, with D tentatively TRBD2 (6 bases). The CDR3 runs 11 residues. Trimming cost V 1 base and J 12 bases, with 10 bases left between them. Germline loops: CDR1 LGHDT, CDR2 YNNKEL (reference sequence). The DNA for the CDR3 is TGTGCCAGCAGCCAAGGGGGGGTTCTGTACTTC. It yields the protein CASSQGGVLYF.

This clone was recorded once. The V and J genes are TRBV6-5 and TRBJ1-2, with 7 bases matching TRBD1. This CDR3 comprises 12 residues. CDR1 and CDR2 (germline): MNHEY, SVGAGI. V lost 6 bases, J lost 8 bases, and 6 bases stayed unmatched. CDR3 coding DNA: TGTGCCAGCAGCCGCCAGGGGGAAGGCTACACCTTC. This sequence encodes CASSRQGEGYTF.

The genes are TRBV18 and TRBJ2-1, with TRBD1 as a possible D gene (6 bases). Trimming left V 5 bases short and J 5 bases short, with 16 bases between. Germline lookup yields CDR1 KGHSH and CDR2 LQKENI. This CDR3 region has 15 residues. CDR3 loop: CASSATGSPNNEQFF. CDR3 sequence (DNA): TGTGCCAGCTCAGCCACAGGGTCCCCGAACAATGAGCAGTTCTTC.

The chain couples TRBV7-2 to TRBJ1-4, with D uncertain. Germline loops: CDR1 SGHTA, CDR2 FQGNSA. The CDR3 length is 15 residues. V shed 1 base and J shed 0 bases, with 6 bases lying between them. The DNA for the CDR3 is TGTGCCAGCAGCTTAGTCCTTGCAACTAATGAAAAACTGTTTTTT. It specifies CASSLVLATNEKLFF.

This clone appeared once. The chain recombines TRBV24-1 with TRBJ1-1, with TRBD1 matching 9 bases. There are 16 residues in the CDR3. V lost 5 bases to trimming and J lost 2 bases; unmatched junction nucleotides: 8. CDR1 and CDR2 from the germline V gene are KGHDR and SFDVKD. This chain's CDR3 is CATSARGQGTNTEAFF. The CDR3 DNA sequence: TGTGCCACCAGTGCCCGGGGACAGGGCACTAACACTGAAGCTTTCTTT.

This sequence joins TRBV19 and TRBJ1-4; weak D call: TRBD1 (5 bases). Trimming took off 5 bases at V and 5 bases at J, with 12 bases between the two ends. The CDR3 totals 14 residues. In germline, CDR1 is LNHDA, CDR2 SQIVND (reference sequence). For the CDR3, the DNA is TGTGCCAGTAGTGCGGGACTGAGAAATGAAAAACTGTTTTTT. It encodes CASSAGLRNEKLFF.

This clone was counted once. The chain joins TRBV3-1 (or the pseudogene TRBV3-2) to TRBJ1-2; D perhaps matches TRBD1 (5 bases). V dropped 4 bases and J dropped 4 bases, with 16 bases sitting between them. The CDR3 loop spans 15 amino acids. Germline lookup yields CDR1 LGHDT and CDR2 YNNKEL (reference sequence). The CDR3 DNA reads TGTGCCAGCAGCCTAGGACATCTAACAGGCTATGGCTACACCTTC. Residues: CASSLGHLTGYGYTF.